Below, one T cell receptor (beta chain) is given with its context. In the original workflow: The assay estimated nucleated cells by amplifying reference gene primers. Libraries were prepared by immunoSEQ multiplex PCR; TCRdb keeps only in-frame clonotypes and omits some of them. From that table come the V and J calls and clone size; the DNA was used to work out D and trimming. The sample carries over 200,000 clones, around 82% recorded once. These data come from a study of blood T cell repertoires in COVID-19. For the study at large: COVID-19 samples collected from the United States, Italy and Spain covered acute and convalescent phases. PBMCs, B-cell-depleted T cells, or T cells were the source of the cDNA or gDNA that made up the material.

This TCR was sampled from a woman in her thirties or forties with active or convalescent COVID-19. The source material was peripheral blood.

DNA for the CDR3: TGTGCCAGCAGCCCAGGCCGGGGCTACGAGCAGTACTTC. Translating it yields CASSPGRGYEQYF. The rearrangement uses TRBV7-9 and TRBJ2-7, with a tentative D call TRBD2 (5 bases). The germline gives CDR1 SEHNR, CDR2 FQNEAQ (reference sequence). V was cut by 5 bases and J by 3 bases, with 11 bases left in between. This CDR3 is built from 13 residues.